Reported below is one T cell receptor beta chain. Its antigen is undetermined. The data stem from a study of persistence of HIV-infected CD4 T cells. Nonspecific anti-CD3/anti-CD28 bead stimulation represents the broad CD4+ T cell repertoire. CD4+ T cells upregulating both CD40 ligand and CD69 were sorted as responding cells. Plasma HIV-1 RNA stayed below 50 copies/mL for at least 4 years. This CDR3 spans 13 amino acids. Germline-derived CDR1 and CDR2 are LNHDA and SQIVND (reference sequence). Between the trimmed V and J ends, which lost 7 bases and 4 bases, there was a span of 10 bases. The libraries were made with immunoSEQ version 4 in survey mode. Produced via immunoSEQ multiplex PCR; TCRdb's table is partial and in-frame only. The data contain roughly 41,000 clones, roughly 89% of them singletons. General study results and limits: Antigen-responding cells were enriched for degenerate expanded CDR3beta sequences. TCR analyses could not target the rare provirus-carrying CMV-responding cells. CMV- and Gag-responding cells had lower TCRbeta richness than CD3/CD28-responding cells.

The sequence derives from an adult man with HIV who was CMV-seropositive. This chain joins TRBV19 and TRBJ1-4, with D perhaps matching TRBD1 (5 bases). Sequences were derived from CD4+ T cells sorted from PBMCs after roughly 17-hour stimulation, sampled from a patient who received antiretroviral therapy. The DNA of the CDR3 is TGTGCCAGTAAGGGACCCGATAATGAAAAACTGTTTTTT. Translation gives CASKGPDNEKLFF. The full variable domain, its missing parts supplied by reference TRBV19 and TRBJ1-4, is DGGITQSPKYLFRKEGQNVTLSCEQNLNHDAMYWYRQDPGQGLRLIYYSQIVNDFQKGDIAEGYSVSREKKESFPLTVTSAQKNPTAFYLCASKGPDNEKLFFGSGTQLSVL.